Sequencing of this T cell receptor beta chain was carried out in a study of vaccination effects on CD4 cells after COVID-19. Study as a whole: Median timing of post-vaccine samples was 72 days after the second dose.

Germline CDR1 and CDR2: SGHTA and FQGNSA. J gave up 10 bases and V 5 bases, and 4 bases lay outside the gene matches. The CDR3 is made up of 14 amino acids. General study points: Convalescent patients were scarce, and early post-infection timepoints were absent. After vaccination, spike-reactive clones in convalescents were mostly new vaccine-induced clones.

The method was immunoSEQ multiplex PCR; TCRdb's version includes in-frame clones alone and lacks a portion of them. The data show about 17,000 clones, about 70% seen once. Details on this clone: Its antigen is still unknown.

Sequencing followed a ViraFEST assay step that expanded antigen-specific CD4+ T cells with viral peptide pools. Scientists isolated CD4+ T cells after an approximately 9-day culture period ended. Their SARS-CoV-2 infection, verified by PCR, occurred between March and December 2020. Vaccination of participants consisted of two doses of either the BNT162b2 or mRNA-1273 vaccine. This receptor was obtained from a human donor who had a prior SARS-CoV-2 infection. This chain links TRBV7-2 with TRBJ2-3, with 15 bases fitting TRBD2. The material sequenced was CD4+ T cells from PBMCs cultured with SARS-CoV-2 spike peptides, taken after COVID-19 vaccination. The CDR3 DNA reads as TGTGCCAGCAGCCCAGGGACTAGCGGGGGGCCGCAGTATTTT. Translation gives CASSPGTSGGPQYF. Full variable domain (missing parts from reference TRBV7-2 and TRBJ2-3): GAGVSQSPSNKVTEKGKDVELRCDPISGHTALYWYRQSLGQGLEFLIYFQGNSAPDKSGLPSDRFSAERTGGSVSTLTIQRTQQEDSAVYLCASSPGTSGGPQYFGPGTRLTVL.